In its sample, the clone carrying this T cell receptor (beta chain) was seen a few times. Its antigen remains unidentified. Quantitative barcoded 5'-RACE was used to prepare TCR beta libraries. MiXCR, run by TCRdb on the 5' RACE reads, gives a single entry per CDR3 protein. Of 200,000 to 250,000 distinct CDR3 sequences in the sample, roughly 24% were seen once. The CDR3 runs 15 residues. Germline V lookup: CDR1 SQVTM, CDR2 ANQGSEA. V dropped 6 bases and J dropped 3; count of bases not matched to a gene: 13. The data originate from a study of CD8 T cells in ankylosing spondylitis. Study observations and caveats: Seemingly characteristic of ankylosing spondylitis blood was a TCR beta motif consisting of fewer than 10 highly homologous variants. There was reportedly significant enrichment of clones that were disease-linked in matched ankylosing spondylitis synovial fluid.

Sequencing was performed on blood, either unsorted or a sorted T cell fraction (not recorded which). The receptor comes from a male donor with ankylosing spondylitis or in good health (not recorded which). J is TRBJ1-1 and V is TRBV29-1; TRBD1 agrees at 7 bases. CDR3 amino acids: CSVPAQGGSDTEAFF. For the CDR3, the DNA is TGCAGCGTCCCTGCGCAGGGGGGAAGTGACACTGAAGCTTTCTTT.